These 6 T cell receptor beta chains share one sample of origin, sequenced in a study of T cell responses to AZD1222 COVID-19 vaccine (dated by TCRdb to the early 2020s). The time point label for this specimen denotes: baseline before first vaccination. The library was obtained by the immunoSEQ multiplex PCR assay. TCRdb limited this immuneACCESS table to in-frame rearrangements with V and J called. A share of clones is missing; checked studies link under half to unresolved V genes, and the rest is unexplained. The table for this sample lists about 130,000 clones; about nine tenths of them were counted only once. The top ten constitute about 7% of the sample. The sample consisted of peripheral blood, taken on day 0 of AZD1222 vaccination. Every receptor here comes from an adult in good health.

The CDR3 loop reads CSVGGDSQETQYF. The CDR3 DNA reads TGCAGCGTCGGGGGGGACAGTCAAGAGACCCAGTACTTC. The chain has TRBV29-1 and TRBJ2-5, with D maybe TRBD2 (8 bases). The CDR3 totals 13 residues. Germline lookup yields CDR1 SQVTM and CDR2 ANQGSEA. Between the trimmed V and J ends, which lost 6 bases and 2 bases, there was a span of 13 bases.

The CDR3 DNA is TGTGCCAGCAGCCGGTTAGGGGGACAGGGGGCGCTGAACACTGAAGCTTTCTTT. It is translated as CASSRLGGQGALNTEAFF. The rearrangement joins TRBV5-5 to TRBJ1-1; 12 nucleotides agree with TRBD1. V lost 4 bases and J lost 0; bases outside the gene matches: 10. The V gene's germline CDR1 is SGHKS and CDR2 YYEKEE (reference sequence). The CDR3 totals 18 residues.

This chain uses TRBV6-2 or TRBV6-3 with TRBJ1-6, with D possibly being TRBD1 (6 bases). The germline CDR1 and CDR2 sequences are MNHEY and SVGEGT. CDR3 length equals 15 residues. Trimming removed 0 bases from V and 8 bases from J, with 11 bases in between. CDR3 sequence reads: CASSYSGQGYSPLHF. The CDR3 DNA sequence: TGTGCCAGCAGTTACTCAGGGCAGGGGTATTCACCCCTCCACTTT.

This rearrangement joins TRBV19 to TRBJ1-1; TRBD1 might be the D (6 bases). Germline V gene data show CDR1 as LNHDA and CDR2 as SQIVND (reference sequence). The CDR3 runs 12 residues. V was shortened by 10 bases and J by 2 bases, with 11 bases between the two germline ends. DNA for the CDR3: TGTGCCACCGGGACACCCAACACTGAAGCTTTCTTT. Its translation is CATGTPNTEAFF.

CDR3 DNA: TGTGCCAGCAGCCTTAGGAGAAGGGCGAGATCCTACGAGCAGTACTTC. This gives the protein CASSLRRRARSYEQYF. The chain has TRBV11-2 and TRBJ2-7; D not resolved. CDR1 is SGHAT, CDR2 FQNNGV, per germline. The CDR3 extends over 16 amino acids. With 5 bases removed from V and 1 base from J, the gap between germline ends came to 18 bases.

This clone was picked up one time. The chain recombines TRBV29-1 with TRBJ2-5; tentatively, D is TRBD1 (5 bases). The germline V and J ends were trimmed by 5 bases and 2 bases, with 9 bases remaining between them. The CDR3 has 12 amino acids. Per germline, CDR1 SQVTM and CDR2 ANQGSEA. The CDR3 nucleotides are TGCAGCGTTTCGACAGCTCAAGAGACCCAGTACTTC. Its protein product is CSVSTAQETQYF. The full variable domain, its missing parts supplied by reference TRBV29-1 and TRBJ2-5, is SAVISQKPSRDICQRGTSLTIQCQVDSQVTMMFWYRQQPGQSLTLIATANQGSEATYESGFVIDKFPISRPNLTFSTLTVSNMSPEDSSIYLCSVSTAQETQYFGPGTRLLVL.